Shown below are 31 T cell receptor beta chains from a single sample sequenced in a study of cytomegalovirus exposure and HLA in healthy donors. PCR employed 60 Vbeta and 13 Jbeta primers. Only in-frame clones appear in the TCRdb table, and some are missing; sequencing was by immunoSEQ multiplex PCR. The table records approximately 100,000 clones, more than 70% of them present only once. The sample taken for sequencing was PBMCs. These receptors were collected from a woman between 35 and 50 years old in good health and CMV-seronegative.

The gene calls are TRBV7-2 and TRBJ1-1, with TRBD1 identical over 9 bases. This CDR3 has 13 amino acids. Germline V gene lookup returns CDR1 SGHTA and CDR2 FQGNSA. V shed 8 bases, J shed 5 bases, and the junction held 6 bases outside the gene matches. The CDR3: CASSRDRVTEAFF. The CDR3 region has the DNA TGTGCCAGCTCCCGGGACAGGGTTACTGAAGCTTTCTTT.

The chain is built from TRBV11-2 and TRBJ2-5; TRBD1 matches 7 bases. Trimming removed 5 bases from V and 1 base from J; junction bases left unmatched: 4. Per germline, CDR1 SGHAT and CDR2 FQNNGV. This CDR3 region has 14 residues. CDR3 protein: CASSKTGFQETQYF. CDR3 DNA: TGTGCCAGCAGCAAGACAGGGTTCCAAGAGACCCAGTACTTC.

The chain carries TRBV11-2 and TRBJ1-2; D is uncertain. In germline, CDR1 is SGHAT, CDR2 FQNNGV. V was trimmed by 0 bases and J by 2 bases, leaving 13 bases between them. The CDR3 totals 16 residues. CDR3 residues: CASSLDFPGWNYGYTF. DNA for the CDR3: TGTGCCAGCAGCTTAGATTTCCCAGGTTGGAACTATGGCTACACCTTC.

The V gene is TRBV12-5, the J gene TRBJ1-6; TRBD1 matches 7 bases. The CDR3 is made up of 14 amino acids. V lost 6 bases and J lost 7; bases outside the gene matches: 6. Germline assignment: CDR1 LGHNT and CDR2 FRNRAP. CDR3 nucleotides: TGTGCTAGTGGGCGACAGGGATCGAATTCACCCCTCCACTTT. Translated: CASGRQGSNSPLHF.

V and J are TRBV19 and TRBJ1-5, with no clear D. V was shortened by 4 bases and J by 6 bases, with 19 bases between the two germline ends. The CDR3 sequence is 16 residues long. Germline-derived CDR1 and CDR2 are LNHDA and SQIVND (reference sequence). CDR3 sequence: CASSTSLTRRFQPQHF. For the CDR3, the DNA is TGTGCCAGTAGTACTTCCTTGACGAGGAGGTTTCAGCCCCAGCATTTT.

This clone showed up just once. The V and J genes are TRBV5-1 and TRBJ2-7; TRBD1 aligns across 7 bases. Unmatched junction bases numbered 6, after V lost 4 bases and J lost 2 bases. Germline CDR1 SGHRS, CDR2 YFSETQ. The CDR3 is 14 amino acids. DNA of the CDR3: TGCGCCAGCAGCCCGGGACAGCAAGCCTACGAGCAGTACTTC. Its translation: CASSPGQQAYEQYF.

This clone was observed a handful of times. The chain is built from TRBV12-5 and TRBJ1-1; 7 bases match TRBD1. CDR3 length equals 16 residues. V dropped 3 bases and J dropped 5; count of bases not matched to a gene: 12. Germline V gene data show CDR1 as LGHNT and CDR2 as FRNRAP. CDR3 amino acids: CASGFSSPGGYTEAFF. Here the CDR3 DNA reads TGTGCTAGTGGTTTCTCCTCCCCAGGGGGGTATACTGAAGCTTTCTTT.

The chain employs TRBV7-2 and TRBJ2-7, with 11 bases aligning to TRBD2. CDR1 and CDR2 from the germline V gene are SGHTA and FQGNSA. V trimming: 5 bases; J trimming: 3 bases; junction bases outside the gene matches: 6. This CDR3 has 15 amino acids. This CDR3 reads CASSRTSGGVYEQYF. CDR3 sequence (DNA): TGTGCCAGCAGCCGCACTAGCGGGGGAGTCTACGAGCAGTACTTC.

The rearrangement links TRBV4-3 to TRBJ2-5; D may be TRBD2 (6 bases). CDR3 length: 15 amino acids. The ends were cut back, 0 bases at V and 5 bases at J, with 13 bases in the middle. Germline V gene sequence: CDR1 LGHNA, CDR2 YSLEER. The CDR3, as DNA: TGCGCCAGCAGCCAAGATCTTGGAAGCGGGGAGACCCAGTACTTC. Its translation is CASSQDLGSGETQYF.

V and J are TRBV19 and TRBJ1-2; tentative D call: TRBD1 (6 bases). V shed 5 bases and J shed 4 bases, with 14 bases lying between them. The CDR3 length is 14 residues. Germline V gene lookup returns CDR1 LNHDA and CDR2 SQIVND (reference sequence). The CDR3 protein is CASSEVDSLYGYTF. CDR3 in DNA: TGTGCCAGTAGTGAAGTGGACAGCCTCTATGGCTACACCTTC.

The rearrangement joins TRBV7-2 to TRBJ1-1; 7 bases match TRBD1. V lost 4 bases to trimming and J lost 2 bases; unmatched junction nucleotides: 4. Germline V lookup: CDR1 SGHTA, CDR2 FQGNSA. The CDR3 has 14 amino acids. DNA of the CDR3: TGTGCCAGCAGCTCAAGGACAGGAAACACTGAAGCTTTCTTT. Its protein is CASSSRTGNTEAFF. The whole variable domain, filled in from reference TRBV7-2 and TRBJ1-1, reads GAGVSQSPSNKVTEKGKDVELRCDPISGHTALYWYRQSLGQGLEFLIYFQGNSAPDKSGLPSDRFSAERTGGSVSTLTIQRTQQEDSAVYLCASSSRTGNTEAFFGQGTRLTVV.

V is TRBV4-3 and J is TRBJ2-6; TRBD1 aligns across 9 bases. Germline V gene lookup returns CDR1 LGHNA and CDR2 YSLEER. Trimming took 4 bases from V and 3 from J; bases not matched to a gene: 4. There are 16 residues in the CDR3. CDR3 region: CASSRGQGVGANVLTF. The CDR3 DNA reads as TGCGCCAGCAGCCGGGGACAGGGCGTTGGGGCCAACGTCCTGACTTTC.

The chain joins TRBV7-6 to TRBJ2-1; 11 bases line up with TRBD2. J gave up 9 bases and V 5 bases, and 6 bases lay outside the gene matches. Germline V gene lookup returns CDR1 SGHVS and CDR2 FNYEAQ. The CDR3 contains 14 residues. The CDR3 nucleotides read TGTGCCAGCAGCGTTAGCGGGGGGGCCGGTGAGCAGTTCTTC. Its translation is CASSVSGGAGEQFF.

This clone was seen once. Here the CDR3 reads CAIPFREQYF. In nucleotides, the CDR3 is TGTGCCATCCCGTTCCGGGAGCAGTACTTC. The chain carries TRBV19 and TRBJ2-7; no clear D. CDR1 and CDR2 from the germline V gene are LNHDA and SQIVND (reference sequence). Trimming left V 10 bases short and J 7 bases short, with 11 bases between. The CDR3 runs to 10 residues.

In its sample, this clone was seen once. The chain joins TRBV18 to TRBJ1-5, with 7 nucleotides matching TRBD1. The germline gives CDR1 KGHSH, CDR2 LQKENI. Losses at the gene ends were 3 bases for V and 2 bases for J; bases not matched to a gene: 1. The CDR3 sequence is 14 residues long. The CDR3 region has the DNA TGTGCCAGCTCACCGGGGACAGGCAATCAGCCCCAGCATTTT. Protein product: CASSPGTGNQPQHF.

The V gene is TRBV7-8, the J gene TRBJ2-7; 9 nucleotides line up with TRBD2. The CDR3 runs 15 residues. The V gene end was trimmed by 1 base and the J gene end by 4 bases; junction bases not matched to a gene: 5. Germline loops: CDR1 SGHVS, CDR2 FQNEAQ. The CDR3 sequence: CASSLEGGGAYEQYF. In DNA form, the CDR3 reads TGTGCCAGCAGCTTAGAAGGCGGGGGGGCTTACGAGCAGTACTTC.

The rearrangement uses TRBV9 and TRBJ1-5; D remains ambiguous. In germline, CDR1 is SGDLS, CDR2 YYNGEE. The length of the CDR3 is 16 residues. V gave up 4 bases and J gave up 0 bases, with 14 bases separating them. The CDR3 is CASSPQAENSNQPQHF. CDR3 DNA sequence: TGTGCCAGCAGCCCGCAGGCCGAAAATAGCAATCAGCCCCAGCATTTT. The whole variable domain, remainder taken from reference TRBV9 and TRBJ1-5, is DSGVTQTPKHLITATGQRVTLRCSPRSGDLSVYWYQQSLDQGLQFLIQYYNGEERAKGNILERFSAQQFPDLHSELNLSSLELGDSALYFCASSPQAENSNQPQHFGDGTRLSIL.

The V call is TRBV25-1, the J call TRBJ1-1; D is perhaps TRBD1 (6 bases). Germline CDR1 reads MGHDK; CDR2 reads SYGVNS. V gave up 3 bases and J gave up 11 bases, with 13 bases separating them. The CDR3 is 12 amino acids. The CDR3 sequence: CASSERGFDAFF. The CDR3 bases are TGTGCCAGCAGTGAGAGGGGGTTTGACGCTTTCTTT.

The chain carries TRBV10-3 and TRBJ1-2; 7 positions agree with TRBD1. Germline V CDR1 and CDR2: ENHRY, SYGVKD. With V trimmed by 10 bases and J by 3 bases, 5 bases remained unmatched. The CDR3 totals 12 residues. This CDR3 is CATRTGDYGYTF. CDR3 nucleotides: TGTGCCACCAGGACAGGCGACTATGGCTACACCTTC.

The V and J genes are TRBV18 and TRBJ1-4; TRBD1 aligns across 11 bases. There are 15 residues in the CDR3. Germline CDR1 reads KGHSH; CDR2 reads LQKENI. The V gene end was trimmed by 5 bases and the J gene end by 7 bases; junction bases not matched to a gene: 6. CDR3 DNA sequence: TGTGCCAGCTCAGCGGACAGGGGGCGAGGTGAAAAACTGTTTTTT. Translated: CASSADRGRGEKLFF.

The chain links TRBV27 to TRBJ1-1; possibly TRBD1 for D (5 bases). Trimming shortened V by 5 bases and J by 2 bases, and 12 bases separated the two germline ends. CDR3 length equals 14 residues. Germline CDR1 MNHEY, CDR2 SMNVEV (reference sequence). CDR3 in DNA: TGTGCCAGCAGTCCTCTGGGGGGAAACACTGAAGCTTTCTTT. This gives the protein CASSPLGGNTEAFF.

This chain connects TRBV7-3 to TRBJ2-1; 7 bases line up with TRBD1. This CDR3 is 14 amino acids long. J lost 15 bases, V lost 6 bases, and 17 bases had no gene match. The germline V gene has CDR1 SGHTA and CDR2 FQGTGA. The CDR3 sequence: CASRKGQSSLEWFF. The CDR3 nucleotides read TGTGCCAGCAGGAAGGGACAGTCTTCCCTCGAGTGGTTCTTC. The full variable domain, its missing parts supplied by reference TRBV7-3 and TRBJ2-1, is GAGVSQTPSNKVTEKGKYVELRCDPISGHTALYWYRQSLGQGPEFLIYFQGTGAADDSGLPNDRFFAVRPEGSVSTLKIQRTERGDSAVYLCASRKGQSSLEWFFGPGTRLTVL.

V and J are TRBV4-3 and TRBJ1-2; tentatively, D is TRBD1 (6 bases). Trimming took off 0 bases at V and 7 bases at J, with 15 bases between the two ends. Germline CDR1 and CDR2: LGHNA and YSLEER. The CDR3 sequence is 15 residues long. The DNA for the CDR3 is TGCGCCAGCAGCCAAGATGTAGTGGGGGCGGTTGGCTACACCTTC. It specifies CASSQDVVGAVGYTF.

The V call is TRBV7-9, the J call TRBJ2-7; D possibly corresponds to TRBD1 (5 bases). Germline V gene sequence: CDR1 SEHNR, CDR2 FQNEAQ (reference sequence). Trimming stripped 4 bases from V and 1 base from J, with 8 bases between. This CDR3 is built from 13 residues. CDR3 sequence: CASSSDISYEQYF. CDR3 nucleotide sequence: TGTGCCAGCAGCTCGGACATTTCCTACGAGCAGTACTTC.

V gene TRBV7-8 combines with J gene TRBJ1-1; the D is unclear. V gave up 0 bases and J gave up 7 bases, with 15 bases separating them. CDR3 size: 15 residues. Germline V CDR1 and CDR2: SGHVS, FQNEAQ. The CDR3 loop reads CASSLAGRTSYEAFF. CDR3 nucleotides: TGTGCCAGCAGCTTAGCCGGCCGGACTAGTTATGAAGCTTTCTTT.

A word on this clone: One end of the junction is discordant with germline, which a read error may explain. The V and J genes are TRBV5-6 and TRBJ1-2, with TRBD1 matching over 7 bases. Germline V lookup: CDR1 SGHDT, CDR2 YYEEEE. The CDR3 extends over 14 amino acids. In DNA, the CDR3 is TGTGCCAGCAGCAACAACAGGGGAAACTATGGCTACCCCTTC. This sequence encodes CASSNNRGNYGYPF.

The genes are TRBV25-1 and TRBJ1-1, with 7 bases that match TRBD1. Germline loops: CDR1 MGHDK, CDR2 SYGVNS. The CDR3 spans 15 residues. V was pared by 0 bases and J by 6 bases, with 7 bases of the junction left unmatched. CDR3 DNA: TGTGCCAGCAGTGAATACGGCAGGGGGTTGGCTGAAGCTTTCTTT. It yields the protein CASSEYGRGLAEAFF.

For the CDR3, the DNA is TGTGCCAGTAGGTCTACAGGGACTGGAAACACCATATATTTT. Its translation: CASRSTGTGNTIYF. This rearrangement joins TRBV19 to TRBJ1-3; D may be TRBD1 (6 bases). This CDR3 region has 14 residues. V shed 6 bases and J shed 2 bases, with 11 bases lying between them. CDR1 LNHDA and CDR2 SQIVND come from the germline V gene (reference sequence).

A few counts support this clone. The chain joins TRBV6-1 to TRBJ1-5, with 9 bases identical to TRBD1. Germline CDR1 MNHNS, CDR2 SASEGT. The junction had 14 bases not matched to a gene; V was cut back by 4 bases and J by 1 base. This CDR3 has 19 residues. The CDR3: CASSGVPGQGSISNQPQHF. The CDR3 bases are TGTGCCAGCAGTGGAGTCCCGGGACAGGGTTCAATAAGCAATCAGCCCCAGCATTTT.

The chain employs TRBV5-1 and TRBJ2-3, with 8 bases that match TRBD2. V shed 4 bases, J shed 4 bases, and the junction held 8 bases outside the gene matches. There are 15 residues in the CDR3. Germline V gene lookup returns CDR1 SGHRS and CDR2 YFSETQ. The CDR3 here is CASSRSGGGADTQYF. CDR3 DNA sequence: TGCGCCAGCAGCCGGAGCGGGGGTGGAGCAGATACGCAGTATTTT.

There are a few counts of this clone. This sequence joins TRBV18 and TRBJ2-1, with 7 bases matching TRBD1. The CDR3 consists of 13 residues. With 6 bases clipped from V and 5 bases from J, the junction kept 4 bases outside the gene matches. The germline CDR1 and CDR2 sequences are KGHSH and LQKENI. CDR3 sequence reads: CASSPTGNNEQFF. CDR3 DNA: TGTGCCAGCTCGCCGACAGGGAACAATGAGCAGTTCTTC.